The clone carrying this TCR beta chain was picked up a small number of times. Repertoires were generated with immunoSEQ multiplex PCR, while TCRdb's copy carries only in-frame clones and drops some. The table records over 3,500 clones, approximately 28% of them present only once. The data were taken from a study of T cells in localized non-small cell lung cancer. CDR3 length: 13 residues. J was trimmed by 11 bases and V by 0 bases; bases with no gene match: 5. Looked up from germline, CDR1 is SGDLS and CDR2 is YYNGEE. V gene TRBV9 combines with J gene TRBJ1-1, with 9 bases lining up with TRBD1. The sample was lung tumor tissue, taken before any cancer treatment. The receptor was isolated from a male donor aged 60 or older with stage III lung adenocarcinoma. The CDR3 region is CASSVEGTGSAFF. The CDR3 region has the DNA TGTGCCAGCAGCGTAGAAGGGACAGGGAGTGCTTTCTTT.